This entry is about one T cell receptor beta chain. Its antigen is unidentified. Using immunoSEQ multiplex PCR, the repertoire was profiled, and TCRdb retains in-frame clones only, with some absent. The repertoire includes approximately 8,000 clones, about 87% of them detected once, and about 30% sits in the top ten. This specimen comes from a study of T cells in localized non-small cell lung cancer. General study points: Prolonged overall survival went with higher T cell density in the blood. When the top 100 tumor clones were examined, a median approximately 62 of them also appeared in the adjacent lung, which was paired and uninvolved.

Trimming stripped 4 bases from V and 0 bases from J, with 14 bases between. The CDR3 covers 15 residues. The V gene's germline CDR1 is SGDLS and CDR2 YYNGEE. Specimen: peripheral blood, collected before any cancer treatment. The V and J genes are TRBV9 and TRBJ2-7; no definite D call. This clonotype originated in a male donor aged 60 or older with stage III lung adenocarcinoma. DNA of the CDR3: TGTGCCAGCAGCCGTGGGCGATTGAGCTCCTACGAGCAGTACTTC. This codes for CASSRGRLSSYEQYF.